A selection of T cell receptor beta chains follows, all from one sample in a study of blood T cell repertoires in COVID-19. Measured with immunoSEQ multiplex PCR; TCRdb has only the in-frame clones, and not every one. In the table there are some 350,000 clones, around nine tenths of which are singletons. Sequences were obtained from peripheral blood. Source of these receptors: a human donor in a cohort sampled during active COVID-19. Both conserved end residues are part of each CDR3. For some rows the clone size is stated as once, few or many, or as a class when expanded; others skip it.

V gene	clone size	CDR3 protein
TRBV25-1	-	CASSESAGALYNEQFF
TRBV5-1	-	CASSTHRGNTEAFF
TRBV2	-	CASRSTRLDYTDTQYF
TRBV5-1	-	CASSLPSTDTQYF
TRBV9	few	CASKTRDSTGELFF
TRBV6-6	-	CASSYEDRPDYEQYF
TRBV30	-	CAWSLRDRAIYNEQFF
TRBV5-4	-	CASSPQPREGGELFF
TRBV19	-	CASRGGSSYNEQFF
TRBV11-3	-	CASSPGTSGGENTGELFF
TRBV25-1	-	CASSEYNRGNTEAFF
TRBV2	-	CASSGTGGLNQPQHF